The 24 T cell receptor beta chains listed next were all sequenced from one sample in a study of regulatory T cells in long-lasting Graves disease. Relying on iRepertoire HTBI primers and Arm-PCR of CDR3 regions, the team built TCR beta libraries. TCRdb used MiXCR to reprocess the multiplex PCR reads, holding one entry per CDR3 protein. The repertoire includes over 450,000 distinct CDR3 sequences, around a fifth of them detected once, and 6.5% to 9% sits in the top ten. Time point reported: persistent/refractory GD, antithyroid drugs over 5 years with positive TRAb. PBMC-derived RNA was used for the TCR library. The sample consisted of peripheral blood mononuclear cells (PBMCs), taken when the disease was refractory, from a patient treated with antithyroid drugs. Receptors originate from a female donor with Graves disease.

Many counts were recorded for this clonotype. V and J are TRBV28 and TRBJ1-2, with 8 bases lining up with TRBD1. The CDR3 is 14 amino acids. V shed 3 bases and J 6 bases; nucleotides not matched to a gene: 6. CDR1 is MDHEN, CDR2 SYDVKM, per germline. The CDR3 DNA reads TGTGCCAGCAGTTTCTACAGGGGGGGGGATGGCTACACCTTC. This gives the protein CASSFYRGGDGYTF.

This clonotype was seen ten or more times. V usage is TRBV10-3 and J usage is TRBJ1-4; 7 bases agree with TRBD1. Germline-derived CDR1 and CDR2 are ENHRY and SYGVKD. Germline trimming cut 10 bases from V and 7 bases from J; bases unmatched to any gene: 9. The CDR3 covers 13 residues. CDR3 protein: CATRRQGGEKLFF. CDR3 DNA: TGTGCCACTCGCCGCCAGGGGGGTGAAAAACTGTTTTTT.

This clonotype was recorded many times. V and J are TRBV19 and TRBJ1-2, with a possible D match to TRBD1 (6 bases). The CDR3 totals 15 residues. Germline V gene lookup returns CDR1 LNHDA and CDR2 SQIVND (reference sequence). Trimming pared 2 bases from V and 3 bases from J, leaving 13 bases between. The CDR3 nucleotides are TGTGCCAGTAGTATATCGCCAGGGGCGGACTATGGCTACACCTTC. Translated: CASSISPGADYGYTF. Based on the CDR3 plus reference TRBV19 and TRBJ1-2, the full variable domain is DGGITQSPKYLFRKEGQNVTLSCEQNLNHDAMYWYRQDPGQGLRLIYYSQIVNDFQKGDIAEGYSVSREKKESFPLTVTSAQKNPTAFYLCASSISPGADYGYTFGSGTRLTVV.

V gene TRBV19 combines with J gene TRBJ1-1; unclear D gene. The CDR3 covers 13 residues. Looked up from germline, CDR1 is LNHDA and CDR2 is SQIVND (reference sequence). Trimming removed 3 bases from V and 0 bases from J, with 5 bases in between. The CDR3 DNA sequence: TGTGCCAGTAGTATTAGGTTGAACACTGAAGCTTTCTTT. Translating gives CASSIRLNTEAFF.

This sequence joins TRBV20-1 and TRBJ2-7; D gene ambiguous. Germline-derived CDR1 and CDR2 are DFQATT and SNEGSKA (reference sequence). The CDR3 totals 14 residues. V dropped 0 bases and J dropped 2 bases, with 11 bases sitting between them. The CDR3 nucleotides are TGCAGTGCTAGAGATTCTACCTCCCCCTACGAGCAGTACTTC. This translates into CSARDSTSPYEQYF.

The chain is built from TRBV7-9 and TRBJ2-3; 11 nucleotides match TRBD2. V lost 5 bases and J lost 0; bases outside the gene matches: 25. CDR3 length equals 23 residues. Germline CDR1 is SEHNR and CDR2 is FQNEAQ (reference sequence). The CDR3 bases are TGTGCCAGCAGCCCTCCCACCCCTACGACTAGCGGGGAGGCTGAACTTAGCACAGATACGCAGTATTTT. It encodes CASSPPTPTTSGEAELSTDTQYF.

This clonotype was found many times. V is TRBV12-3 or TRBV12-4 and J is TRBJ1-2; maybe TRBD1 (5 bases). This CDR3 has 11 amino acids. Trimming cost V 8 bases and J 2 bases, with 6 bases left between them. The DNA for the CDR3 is TGTGCCAGCGGGACCAACTATGGCTACACCTTC. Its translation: CASGTNYGYTF.

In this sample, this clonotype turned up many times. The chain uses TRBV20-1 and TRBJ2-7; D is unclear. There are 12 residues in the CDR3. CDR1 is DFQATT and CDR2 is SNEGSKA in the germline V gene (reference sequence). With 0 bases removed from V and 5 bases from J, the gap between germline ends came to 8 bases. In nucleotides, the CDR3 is TGCAGTGCTAGAGATAGACTCGACGAGCAGTACTTC. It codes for CSARDRLDEQYF.

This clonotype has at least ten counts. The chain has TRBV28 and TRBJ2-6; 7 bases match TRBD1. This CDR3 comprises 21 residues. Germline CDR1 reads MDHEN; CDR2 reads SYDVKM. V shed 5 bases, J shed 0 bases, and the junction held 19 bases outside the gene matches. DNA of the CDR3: TGTGCCAGCAGTCCACTAAAACGGACAGGCTATCCCATCTCTGGGGCCAACGTCCTGACTTTC. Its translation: CASSPLKRTGYPISGANVLTF. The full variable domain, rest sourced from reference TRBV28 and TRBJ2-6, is DVKVTQSSRYLVKRTGEKVFLECVQDMDHENMFWYRQDPGLGLRLIYFSYDVKMKEKGDIPEGYSVSREKKERFSLILESASTNQTSMYLCASSPLKRTGYPISGANVLTFGAGSRLTVL.

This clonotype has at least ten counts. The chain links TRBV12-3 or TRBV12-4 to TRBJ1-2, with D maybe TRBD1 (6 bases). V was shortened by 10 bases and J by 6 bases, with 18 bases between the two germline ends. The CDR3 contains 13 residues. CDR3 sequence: CATLTQGRNGYTF. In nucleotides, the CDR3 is TGTGCCACCTTAACTCAGGGGAGAAATGGCTACACCTTC.

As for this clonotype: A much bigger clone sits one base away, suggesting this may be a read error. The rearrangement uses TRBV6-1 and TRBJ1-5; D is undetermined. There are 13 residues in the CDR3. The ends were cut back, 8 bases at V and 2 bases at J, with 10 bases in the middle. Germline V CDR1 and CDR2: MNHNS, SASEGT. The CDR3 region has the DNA TGTGCCAGCGCCATCTATGGCAATCAGCCCCAGCATTTT. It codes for CASAIYGNQPQHF.

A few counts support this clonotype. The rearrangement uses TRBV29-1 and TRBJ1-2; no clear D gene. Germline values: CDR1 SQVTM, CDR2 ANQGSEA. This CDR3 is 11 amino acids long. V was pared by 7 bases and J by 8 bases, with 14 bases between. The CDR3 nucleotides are TGCAGCGCCGCCCAAACCTGGGGCTACACCTTC. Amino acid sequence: CSAAQTWGYTF.

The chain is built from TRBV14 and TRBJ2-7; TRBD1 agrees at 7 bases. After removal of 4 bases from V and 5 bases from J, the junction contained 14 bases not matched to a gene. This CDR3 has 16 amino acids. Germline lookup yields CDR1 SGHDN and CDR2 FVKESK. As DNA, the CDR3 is TGTGCCAGCAGCCGATTGACGACAGGGACGGTCAACGAGCAGTACTTC. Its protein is CASSRLTTGTVNEQYF.

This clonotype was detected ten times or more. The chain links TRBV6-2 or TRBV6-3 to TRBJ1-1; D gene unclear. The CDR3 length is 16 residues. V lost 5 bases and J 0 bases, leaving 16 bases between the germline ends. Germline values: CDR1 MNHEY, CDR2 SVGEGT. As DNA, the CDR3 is TGTGCCAGCAGTGATCCCGATTTCGTACTGAACACTGAAGCTTTCTTT. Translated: CASSDPDFVLNTEAFF.

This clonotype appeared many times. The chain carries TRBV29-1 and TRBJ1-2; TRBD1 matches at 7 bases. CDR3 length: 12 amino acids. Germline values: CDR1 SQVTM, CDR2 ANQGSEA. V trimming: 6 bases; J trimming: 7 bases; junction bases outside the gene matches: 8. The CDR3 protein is CSVDKTGTGYTF. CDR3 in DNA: TGCAGCGTGGATAAGACAGGGACTGGCTACACCTTC.

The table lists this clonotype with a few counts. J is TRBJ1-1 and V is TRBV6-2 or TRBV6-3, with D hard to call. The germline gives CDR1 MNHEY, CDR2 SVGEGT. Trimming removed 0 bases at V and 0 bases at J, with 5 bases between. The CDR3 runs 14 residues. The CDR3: CASSYSALNTEAFF. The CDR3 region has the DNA TGTGCCAGCAGTTACTCTGCCCTGAACACTGAAGCTTTCTTT.

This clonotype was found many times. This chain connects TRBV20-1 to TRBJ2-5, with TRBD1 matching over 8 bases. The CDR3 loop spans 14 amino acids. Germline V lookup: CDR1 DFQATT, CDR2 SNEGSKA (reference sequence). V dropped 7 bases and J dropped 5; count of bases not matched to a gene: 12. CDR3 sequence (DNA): TGCAGTGTTCCACAAAGGACAGGGATTGAGACCCAGTACTTC. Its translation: CSVPQRTGIETQYF.

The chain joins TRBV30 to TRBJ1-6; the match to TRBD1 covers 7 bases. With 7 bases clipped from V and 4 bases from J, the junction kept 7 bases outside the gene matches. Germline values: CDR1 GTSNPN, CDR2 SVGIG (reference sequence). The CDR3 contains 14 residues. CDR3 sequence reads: CALSPGQYNSPLHF. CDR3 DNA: TGTGCCTTAAGTCCGGGACAGTATAATTCACCCCTCCACTTT. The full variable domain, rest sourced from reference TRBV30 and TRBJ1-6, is SQTIHQWPATLVQPVGSPLSLECTVEGTSNPNLYWYRQAAGRGLQLLFYSVGIGQISSEVPQNLSASRPQDRQFILSSKKLLLSDSGFYLCALSPGQYNSPLHFGNGTRLTVT.

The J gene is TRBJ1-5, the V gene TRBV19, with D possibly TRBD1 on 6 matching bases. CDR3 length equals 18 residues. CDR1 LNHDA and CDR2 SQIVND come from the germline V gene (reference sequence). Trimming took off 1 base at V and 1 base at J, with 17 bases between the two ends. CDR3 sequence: CASSIAGGGRISNQPQHF. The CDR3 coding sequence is TGTGCCAGTAGTATAGCGGGGGGCGGCCGTATAAGCAATCAGCCCCAGCATTTT. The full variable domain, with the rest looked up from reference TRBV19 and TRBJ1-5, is DGGITQSPKYLFRKEGQNVTLSCEQNLNHDAMYWYRQDPGQGLRLIYYSQIVNDFQKGDIAEGYSVSREKKESFPLTVTSAQKNPTAFYLCASSIAGGGRISNQPQHFGDGTRLSIL.

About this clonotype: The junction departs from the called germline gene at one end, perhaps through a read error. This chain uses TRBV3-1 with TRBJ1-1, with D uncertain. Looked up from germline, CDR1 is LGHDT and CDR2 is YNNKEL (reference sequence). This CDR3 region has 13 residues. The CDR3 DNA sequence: TGTACCAGCAGTACGGACGGGAACACTGAAGCTTTCTTT. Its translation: CTSSTDGNTEAFF.

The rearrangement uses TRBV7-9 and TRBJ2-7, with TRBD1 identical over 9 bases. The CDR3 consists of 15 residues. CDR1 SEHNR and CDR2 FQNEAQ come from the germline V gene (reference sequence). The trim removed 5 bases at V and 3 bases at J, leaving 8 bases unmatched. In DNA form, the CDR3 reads TGTGCCAGCAGCGACGGGACAGGGATTTTCTACGAGCAGTACTTC. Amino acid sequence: CASSDGTGIFYEQYF.

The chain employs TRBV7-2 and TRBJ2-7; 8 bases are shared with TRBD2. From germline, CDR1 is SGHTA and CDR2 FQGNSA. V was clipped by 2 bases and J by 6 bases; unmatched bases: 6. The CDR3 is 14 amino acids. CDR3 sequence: CASSLFSLAGEQYF. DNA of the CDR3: TGTGCCAGCAGCTTATTTAGTCTAGCGGGCGAGCAGTACTTC.

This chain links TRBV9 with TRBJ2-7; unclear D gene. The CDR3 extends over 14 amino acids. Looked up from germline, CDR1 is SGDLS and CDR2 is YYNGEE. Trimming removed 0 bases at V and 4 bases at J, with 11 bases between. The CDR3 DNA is TGTGCCAGCAGCGTAGGCAGAATCGGGTACGAGCAGTACTTC. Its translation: CASSVGRIGYEQYF.

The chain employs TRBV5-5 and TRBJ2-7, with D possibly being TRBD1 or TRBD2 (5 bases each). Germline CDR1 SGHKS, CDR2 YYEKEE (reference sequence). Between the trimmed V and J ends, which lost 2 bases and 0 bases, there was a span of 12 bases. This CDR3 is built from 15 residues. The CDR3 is CASSFHHGGSYEQYF. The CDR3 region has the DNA TGTGCCAGCAGCTTCCACCATGGGGGCTCCTACGAGCAGTACTTC.